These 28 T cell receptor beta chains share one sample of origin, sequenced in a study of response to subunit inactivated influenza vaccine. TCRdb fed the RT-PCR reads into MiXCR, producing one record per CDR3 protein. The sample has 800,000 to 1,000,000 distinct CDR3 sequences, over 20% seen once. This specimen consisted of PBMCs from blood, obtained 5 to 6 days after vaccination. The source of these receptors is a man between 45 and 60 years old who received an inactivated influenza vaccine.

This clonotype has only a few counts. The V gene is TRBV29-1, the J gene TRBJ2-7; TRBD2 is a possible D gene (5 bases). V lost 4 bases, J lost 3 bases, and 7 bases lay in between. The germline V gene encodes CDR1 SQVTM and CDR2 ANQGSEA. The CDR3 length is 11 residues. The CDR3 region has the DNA TGCAGCGTTGGTCGGGGCTACGAGCAGTACTTC. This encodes CSVGRGYEQYF.

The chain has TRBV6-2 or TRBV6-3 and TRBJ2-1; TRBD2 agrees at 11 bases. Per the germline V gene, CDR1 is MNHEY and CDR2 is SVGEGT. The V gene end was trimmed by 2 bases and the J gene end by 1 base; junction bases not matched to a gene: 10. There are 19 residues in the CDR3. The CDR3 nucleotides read TGTGCCAGCAGTTACGGGGGGACTAGCGGCCAACGTTCCTACAATGAGCAGTTCTTC. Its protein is CASSYGGTSGQRSYNEQFF.

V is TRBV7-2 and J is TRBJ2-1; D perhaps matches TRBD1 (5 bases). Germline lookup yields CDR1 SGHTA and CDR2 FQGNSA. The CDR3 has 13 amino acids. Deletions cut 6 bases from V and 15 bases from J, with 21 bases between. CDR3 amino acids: CASRMRTSWAWFF. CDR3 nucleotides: TGTGCCAGCAGAATGCGGACAAGTTGGGCTTGGTTCTTC.

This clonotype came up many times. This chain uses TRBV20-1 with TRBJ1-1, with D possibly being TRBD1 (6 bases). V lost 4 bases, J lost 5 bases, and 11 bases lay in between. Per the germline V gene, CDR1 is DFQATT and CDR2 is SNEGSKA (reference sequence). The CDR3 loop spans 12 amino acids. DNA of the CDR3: TGCAGTGCTACCAACACAGGGACTGAAGCTTTCTTT. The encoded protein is CSATNTGTEAFF.

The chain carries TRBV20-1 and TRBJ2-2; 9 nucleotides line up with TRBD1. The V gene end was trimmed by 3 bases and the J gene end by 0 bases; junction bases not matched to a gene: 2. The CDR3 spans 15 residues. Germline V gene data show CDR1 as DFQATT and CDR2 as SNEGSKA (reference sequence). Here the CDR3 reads CSASNRGPNTGELFF. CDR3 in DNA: TGCAGTGCTAGCAACAGGGGGCCGAACACCGGGGAGCTGTTTTTT.

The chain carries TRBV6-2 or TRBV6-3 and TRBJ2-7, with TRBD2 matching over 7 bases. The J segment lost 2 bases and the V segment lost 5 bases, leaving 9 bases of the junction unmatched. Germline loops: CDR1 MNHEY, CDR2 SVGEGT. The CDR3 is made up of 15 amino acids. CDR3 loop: CASSPRLAETYEQYF. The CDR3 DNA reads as TGTGCCAGCAGTCCCCGACTAGCAGAGACCTACGAGCAGTACTTC.

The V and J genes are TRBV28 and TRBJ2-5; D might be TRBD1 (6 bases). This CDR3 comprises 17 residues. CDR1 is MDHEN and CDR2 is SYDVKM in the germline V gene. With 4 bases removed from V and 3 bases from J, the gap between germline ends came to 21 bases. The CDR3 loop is CASSSSEGGGFKETQYF. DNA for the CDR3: TGTGCCAGCAGTTCCTCCGAGGGTGGGGGCTTTAAAGAGACCCAGTACTTC.

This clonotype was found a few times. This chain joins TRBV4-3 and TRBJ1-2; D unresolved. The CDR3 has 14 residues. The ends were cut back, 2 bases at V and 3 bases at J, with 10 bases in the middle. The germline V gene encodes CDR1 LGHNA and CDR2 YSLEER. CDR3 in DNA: TGCGCCAGCAGCCAACTAGGGAGAGACTATGGCTACACCTTC. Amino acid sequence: CASSQLGRDYGYTF.

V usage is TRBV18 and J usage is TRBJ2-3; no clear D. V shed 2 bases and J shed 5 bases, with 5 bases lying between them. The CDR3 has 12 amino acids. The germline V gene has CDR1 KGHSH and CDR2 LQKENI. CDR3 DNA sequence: TGTGCCAGCTCACCAGTTGGAGATACGCAGTATTTT. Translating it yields CASSPVGDTQYF.

For the CDR3, the DNA is TGTGCCAGCAGCTTACTACGGACCCCCTACGAGCAGTACTTC. Its translation: CASSLLRTPYEQYF. The V call is TRBV11-2, the J call TRBJ2-7; D gene uncertain. V shed 2 bases and J shed 2 bases, with 10 bases lying between them. Germline CDR1 and CDR2: SGHAT and FQNNGV. The CDR3 consists of 14 residues.

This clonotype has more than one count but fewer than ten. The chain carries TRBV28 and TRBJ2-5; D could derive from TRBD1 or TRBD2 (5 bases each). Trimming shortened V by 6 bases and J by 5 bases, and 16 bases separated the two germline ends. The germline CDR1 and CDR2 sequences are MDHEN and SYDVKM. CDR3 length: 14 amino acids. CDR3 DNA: TGTGCCAGCAGAGTAGGGACCCAGGTGGAGACCCAGTACTTC. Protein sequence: CASRVGTQVETQYF.

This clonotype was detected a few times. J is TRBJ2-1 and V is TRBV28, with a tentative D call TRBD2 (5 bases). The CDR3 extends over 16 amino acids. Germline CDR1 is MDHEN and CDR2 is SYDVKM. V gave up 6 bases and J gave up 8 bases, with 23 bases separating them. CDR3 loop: CASSNDREPGRHEQFF. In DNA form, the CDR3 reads TGTGCCAGCAGCAACGACCGGGAACCCGGGCGGCATGAGCAGTTCTTC.

The DNA of the CDR3 is TGCAGTGCTACAGAGGGGGCAGGTACTGAAGCTTTCTTT. Translated: CSATEGAGTEAFF. V and J are TRBV20-1 and TRBJ1-1; 7 positions match TRBD1. This CDR3 comprises 13 residues. The V gene's germline CDR1 is DFQATT and CDR2 SNEGSKA (reference sequence). The trim removed 4 bases at V and 5 bases at J, leaving 7 bases unmatched.

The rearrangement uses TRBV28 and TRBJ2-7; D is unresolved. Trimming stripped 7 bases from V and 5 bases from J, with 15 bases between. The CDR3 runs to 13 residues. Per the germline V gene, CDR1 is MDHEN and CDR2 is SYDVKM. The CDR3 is CASTPSQTDEQYF. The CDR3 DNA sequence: TGTGCCAGCACCCCGTCCCAAACGGACGAGCAGTACTTC. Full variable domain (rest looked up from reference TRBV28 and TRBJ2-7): DVKVTQSSRYLVKRTGEKVFLECVQDMDHENMFWYRQDPGLGLRLIYFSYDVKMKEKGDIPEGYSVSREKKERFSLILESASTNQTSMYLCASTPSQTDEQYFGPGTRLTVT.

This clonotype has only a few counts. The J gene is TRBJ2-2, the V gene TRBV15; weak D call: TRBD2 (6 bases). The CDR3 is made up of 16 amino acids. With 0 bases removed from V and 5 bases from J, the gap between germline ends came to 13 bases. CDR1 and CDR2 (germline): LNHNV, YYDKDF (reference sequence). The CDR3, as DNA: TGTGCCACCAGCAGAGATTTGGAGGGATTAACCGGGGAGCTGTTTTTT. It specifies CATSRDLEGLTGELFF.

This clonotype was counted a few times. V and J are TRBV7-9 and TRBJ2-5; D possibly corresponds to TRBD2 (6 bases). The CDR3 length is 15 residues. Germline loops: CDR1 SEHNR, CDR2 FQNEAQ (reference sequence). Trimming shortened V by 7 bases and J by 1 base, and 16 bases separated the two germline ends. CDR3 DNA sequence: TGTGCCAGCACCCGACTAGGGAGGTCCCAAGAGACCCAGTACTTC. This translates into CASTRLGRSQETQYF.

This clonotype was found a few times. The CDR3 coding sequence is TGTGCCAGCAGCCAAGGACTAGCGGGAGTTCTCAATGAGCAGTTCTTC. As protein: CASSQGLAGVLNEQFF. This chain uses TRBV14 with TRBJ2-1; 12 positions agree with TRBD2. Germline CDR1 reads SGHDN; CDR2 reads FVKESK. Trimming removed 1 base from V and 6 bases from J; junction bases left unmatched: 4. CDR3 length: 16 residues. The variable domain in full, with the rest retrieved from reference TRBV14 and TRBJ2-1, is EAGVTQFPSHSVIEKGQTVTLRCDPISGHDNLYWYRRVMGKEIKFLLHFVKESKQDESGMPNNRFLAERTGGTYSTLKVQPAELEDSGVYFCASSQGLAGVLNEQFFGPGTRLTVL.

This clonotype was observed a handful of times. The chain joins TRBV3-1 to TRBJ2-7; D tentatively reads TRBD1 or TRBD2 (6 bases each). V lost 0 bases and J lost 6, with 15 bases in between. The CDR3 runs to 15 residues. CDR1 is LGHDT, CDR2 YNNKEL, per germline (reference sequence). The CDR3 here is CASSQDGGHRLEQYF. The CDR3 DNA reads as TGTGCCAGCAGCCAAGATGGGGGGCACCGCCTCGAGCAGTACTTC.

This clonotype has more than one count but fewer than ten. In nucleotides, the CDR3 is TGTGCCTGGAGTGTATCCGAGGGGGTCACCTACGAGCAGTACTTC. Translation gives CAWSVSEGVTYEQYF. The chain couples TRBV30 to TRBJ2-7; D possibly corresponds to TRBD1 (6 bases). Per the germline V gene, CDR1 is GTSNPN and CDR2 is SVGIG (reference sequence). Trimming took off 0 bases at V and 2 bases at J, with 14 bases between the two ends. CDR3 length: 15 residues.

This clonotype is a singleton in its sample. The DNA for the CDR3 is TGTGCCAGCTCGACCACTGGAAACAATCAGCCCCAGCATTTT. Its translation: CASSTTGNNQPQHF. The chain combines TRBV18 with TRBJ1-5; D call uncertain. Deletions cut 6 bases from V and 3 bases from J, with 12 bases between. CDR3 length: 14 amino acids. Germline CDR1 reads KGHSH; CDR2 reads LQKENI.

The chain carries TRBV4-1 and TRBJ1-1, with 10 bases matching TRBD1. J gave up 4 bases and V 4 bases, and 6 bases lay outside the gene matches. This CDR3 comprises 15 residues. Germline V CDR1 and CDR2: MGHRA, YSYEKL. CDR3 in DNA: TGCGCCAGCAGCCGATCTAGGACAGGGGGCACTGAAGCTTTCTTT. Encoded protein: CASSRSRTGGTEAFF.

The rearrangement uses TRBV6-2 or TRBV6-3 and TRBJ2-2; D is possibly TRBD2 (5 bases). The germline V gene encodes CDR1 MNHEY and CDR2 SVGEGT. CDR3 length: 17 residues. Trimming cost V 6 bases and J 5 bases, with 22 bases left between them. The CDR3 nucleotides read TGTGCCAGCAGACCCCGGGCCGGAATTGGAGGAACCGGGGAGCTGTTTTTT. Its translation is CASRPRAGIGGTGELFF.

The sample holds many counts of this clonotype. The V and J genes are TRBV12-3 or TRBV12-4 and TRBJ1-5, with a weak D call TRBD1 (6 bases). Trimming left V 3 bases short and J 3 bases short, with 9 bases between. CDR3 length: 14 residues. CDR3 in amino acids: CASSFQGPNQPQHF. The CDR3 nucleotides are TGTGCCAGCAGTTTTCAGGGGCCCAATCAGCCCCAGCATTTT.

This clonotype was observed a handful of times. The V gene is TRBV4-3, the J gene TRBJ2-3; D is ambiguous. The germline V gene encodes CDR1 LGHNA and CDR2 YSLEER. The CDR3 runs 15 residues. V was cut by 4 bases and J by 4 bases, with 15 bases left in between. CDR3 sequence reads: CASSPDSHRADTQYF. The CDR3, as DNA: TGCGCCAGCAGCCCTGACTCCCACCGCGCAGATACGCAGTATTTT.

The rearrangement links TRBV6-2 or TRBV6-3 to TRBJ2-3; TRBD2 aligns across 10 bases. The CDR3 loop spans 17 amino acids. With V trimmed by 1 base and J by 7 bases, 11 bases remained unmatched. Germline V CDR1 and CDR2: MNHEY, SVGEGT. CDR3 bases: TGTGCCAGCAGTTACTTCGGACTAGCGGCCCTGTCTAATACGCAGTATTTT. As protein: CASSYFGLAALSNTQYF.

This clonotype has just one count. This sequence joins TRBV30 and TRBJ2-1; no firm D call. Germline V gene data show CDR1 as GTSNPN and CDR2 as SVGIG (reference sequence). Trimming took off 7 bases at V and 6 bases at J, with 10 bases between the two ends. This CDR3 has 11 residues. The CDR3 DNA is TGTGCCTTTGGGCAGTTCAATGAGCAGTTCTTC. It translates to CAFGQFNEQFF.

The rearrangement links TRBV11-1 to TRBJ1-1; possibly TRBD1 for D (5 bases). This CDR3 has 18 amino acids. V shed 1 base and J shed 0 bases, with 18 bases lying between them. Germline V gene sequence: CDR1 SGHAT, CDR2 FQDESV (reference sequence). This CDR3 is CASSLDSAGSLMNTEAFF. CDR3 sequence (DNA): TGTGCCAGCAGCTTAGACTCAGCAGGGTCCCTTATGAACACTGAAGCTTTCTTT.

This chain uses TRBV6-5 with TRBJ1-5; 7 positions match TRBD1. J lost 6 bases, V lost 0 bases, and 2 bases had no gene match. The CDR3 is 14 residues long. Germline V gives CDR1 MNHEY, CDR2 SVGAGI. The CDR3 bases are TGTGCCAGCAGTTACTCGAGGGGGCTTCAGCCCCAGCATTTT. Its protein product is CASSYSRGLQPQHF.